This T cell receptor beta chain was recorded in a study of beta chain features in type 1 diabetes. Notes on the study in general: Within patients, naive, central memory and Treg TCRB repertoires seemed more similar than within healthy donors.

The sample holds one count of this clone. Its target is unknown. Of the isolated RNA, all was reverse transcribed, and so the sequenced material was expressed TCRB transcripts. Generated by immunoSEQ multiplex PCR, the TCRdb table keeps only in-frame clones and is missing some. The repertoire consists of about half a million clones, with around 28% occurring once and the leading ten covering 0.065%. The receptor comes from a man between 18 and 35 years old in good health. The specimen was naive CD4+ T cells from blood.

CDR3 DNA: TGTGCCAGCAGCTCGGGACAGGGGAGAGGCTACGAGCAGTACTTC. Protein sequence: CASSSGQGRGYEQYF. This chain joins TRBV7-9 and TRBJ2-7; 10 nucleotides line up with TRBD1. Losses at the gene ends were 4 bases for V and 3 bases for J; bases not matched to a gene: 6. The germline gives CDR1 SEHNR, CDR2 FQNEAQ (reference sequence). The CDR3 contains 15 residues.